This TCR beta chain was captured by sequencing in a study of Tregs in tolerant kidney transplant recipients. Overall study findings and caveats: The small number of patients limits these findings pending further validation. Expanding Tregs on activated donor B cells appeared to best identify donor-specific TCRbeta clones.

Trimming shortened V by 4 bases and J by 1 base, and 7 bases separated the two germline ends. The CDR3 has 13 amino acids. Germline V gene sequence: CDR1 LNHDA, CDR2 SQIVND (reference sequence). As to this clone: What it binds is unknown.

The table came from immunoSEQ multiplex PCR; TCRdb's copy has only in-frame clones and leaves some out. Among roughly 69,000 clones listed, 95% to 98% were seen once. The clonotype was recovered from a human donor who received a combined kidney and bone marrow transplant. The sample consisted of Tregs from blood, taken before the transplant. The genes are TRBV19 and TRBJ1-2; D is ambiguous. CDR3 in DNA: TGTGCCAGTAGTAACCAGGTTAACTATGGCTACACCTTC. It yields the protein CASSNQVNYGYTF.